These 16 T cell receptor beta chains came from one sample sequenced in a study of siplizumab effects on memory and regulatory T cells. Clones were sequenced by immunoSEQ multiplex PCR, and TCRdb holds only the in-frame ones, with some missing. The sample gives 100,000 or so clones, around 94% of which show up once; about 1.5% is in the top ten. The sequenced sample consisted of non-Treg CD4+ T cells sorted from blood. All receptors come from a human donor in good health.

The chain recombines TRBV6-1 with TRBJ1-5; 7 bases are shared with TRBD1. CDR3 size: 15 residues. The germline V gene has CDR1 MNHNS and CDR2 SASEGT. Trimming removed 5 bases from V and 2 bases from J; junction bases left unmatched: 6. This CDR3 is CASSNYRGGNQPQHF. In nucleotides, the CDR3 is TGTGCCAGCAGTAATTACAGGGGAGGCAATCAGCCCCAGCATTTT.

The chain uses TRBV28 and TRBJ2-5; D possibly uses TRBD1 or TRBD2 (7 bases each). Germline V CDR1 and CDR2: MDHEN, SYDVKM. The CDR3 totals 15 residues. Deletions cut 3 bases from V and 6 bases from J, with 17 bases between. The CDR3 DNA follows: TGTGCCAGCAGTTTCCCCCAGGGGGGGCTACAGACCCAGTACTTC. Its translation: CASSFPQGGLQTQYF.

This rearrangement joins TRBV29-1 to TRBJ1-1; D is ambiguous. Trimming shortened V by 7 bases and J by 2 bases, and 11 bases separated the two germline ends. The CDR3 loop spans 12 amino acids. Germline V gene sequence: CDR1 SQVTM, CDR2 ANQGSEA. CDR3 sequence reads: CSGVRENTEAFF. The CDR3 DNA reads as TGCAGCGGGGTTAGAGAAAACACTGAAGCTTTCTTT. Supplemented by reference TRBV29-1 and TRBJ1-1, the full variable domain reads SAVISQKPSRDICQRGTSLTIQCQVDSQVTMMFWYRQQPGQSLTLIATANQGSEATYESGFVIDKFPISRPNLTFSTLTVSNMSPEDSSIYLCSGVRENTEAFFGQGTRLTVV.

The chain uses TRBV5-4 and TRBJ2-2, with 7 bases lining up with TRBD1. CDR1 SGHNT and CDR2 YYREEE come from the germline V gene (reference sequence). V shed 4 bases and J 4 bases; nucleotides not matched to a gene: 10. The CDR3 runs to 16 residues. The CDR3 sequence is CASSPAQGEITGELFF. The CDR3 DNA sequence: TGTGCCAGCAGCCCGGCGCAGGGGGAGATCACCGGGGAGCTGTTTTTT.

The chain combines TRBV28 with TRBJ1-6; weak D call: TRBD1 (5 bases). Trimming shortened V by 10 bases and J by 7 bases, and 26 bases separated the two germline ends. In germline, CDR1 is MDHEN, CDR2 SYDVKM. The CDR3 length is 17 residues. In DNA form, the CDR3 reads TGTGCCACGCTGGAGCAGGCCATTCTGGGGCTAAATTCACCCCTCCACTTT. It translates to CATLEQAILGLNSPLHF. Supplemented by reference TRBV28 and TRBJ1-6, the full variable domain reads DVKVTQSSRYLVKRTGEKVFLECVQDMDHENMFWYRQDPGLGLRLIYFSYDVKMKEKGDIPEGYSVSREKKERFSLILESASTNQTSMYLCATLEQAILGLNSPLHFGNGTRLTVT.

The chain is built from TRBV5-4 and TRBJ2-3; D is ambiguous. Germline CDR1 reads SGHNT; CDR2 reads YYREEE (reference sequence). Trimming removed 4 bases at V and 2 bases at J, with 5 bases between. The CDR3 extends over 12 amino acids. CDR3 amino acids: CASSAVTDTQYF. The CDR3 nucleotides read TGTGCCAGCAGCGCCGTCACAGATACGCAGTATTTT. Based on the CDR3 plus reference TRBV5-4 and TRBJ2-3, the full variable domain is ETGVTQSPTHLIKTRGQQVTLRCSSQSGHNTVSWYQQALGQGPQFIFQYYREEENGRGNFPPRFSGLQFPNYSSELNVNALELDDSALYLCASSAVTDTQYFGPGTRLTVL.

The chain employs TRBV5-6 and TRBJ2-5; TRBD1 matches 9 bases. V lost 0 bases and J lost 7; bases outside the gene matches: 7. CDR3 length: 15 amino acids. CDR1 is SGHDT and CDR2 is YYEEEE in the germline V gene. In DNA form, the CDR3 reads TGTGCCAGCAGCTTGGGGACAGGGGCCTCGGGGACCCAGTACTTC. It specifies CASSLGTGASGTQYF.

J is TRBJ2-1 and V is TRBV7-2; D remains unclear. The V end was cut by 0 bases, the J end by 0 bases, with 6 bases between. Germline lookup yields CDR1 SGHTA and CDR2 FQGNSA. This CDR3 spans 15 amino acids. CDR3 nucleotide sequence: TGTGCCAGCAGCTTAGCGGGGATCTCCTACAATGAGCAGTTCTTC. Translating gives CASSLAGISYNEQFF. The entire variable domain, with the rest obtained from reference TRBV7-2 and TRBJ2-1, is as follows: GAGVSQSPSNKVTEKGKDVELRCDPISGHTALYWYRQSLGQGLEFLIYFQGNSAPDKSGLPSDRFSAERTGGSVSTLTIQRTQQEDSAVYLCASSLAGISYNEQFFGPGTRLTVL.

The V call is TRBV29-1, the J call TRBJ1-1; D might be TRBD1 (5 bases). There are 16 residues in the CDR3. Germline V CDR1 and CDR2: SQVTM, ANQGSEA. V shed 4 bases and J shed 1 base, with 19 bases lying between them. This CDR3 reads CSVGVGPLATNTEAFF. The CDR3, as DNA: TGCAGCGTTGGGGTGGGACCCCTCGCTACGAACACTGAAGCTTTCTTT.

This chain joins TRBV13 and TRBJ1-4; D unresolved. CDR1 is PRHDT, CDR2 FYEKMQ, per germline (reference sequence). Trimming cost V 0 bases and J 8 bases, with 10 bases left between them. This CDR3 has 14 amino acids. The chain's CDR3 is CASSLGRSWEKLFF. Written as DNA, the CDR3 is TGTGCCAGCAGCTTAGGCAGGAGCTGGGAAAAACTGTTTTTT.

This clone was picked up one time. The rearrangement links TRBV5-1 to TRBJ2-1, with a tentative D call TRBD2 (5 bases). Germline CDR1 SGHRS, CDR2 YFSETQ. This CDR3 is built from 16 residues. V gave up 4 bases and J gave up 9 bases, with 23 bases separating them. The DNA of the CDR3 is TGCGCCAGCAGCCCTAGTCCCAGCGGTGACCGGGGTGAGCAGTTCTTC. Translated: CASSPSPSGDRGEQFF.

The DNA for the CDR3 is TGTGCCAGCAGCTTGTTGGGGAATGAGCAGTTCTTC. Residues: CASSLLGNEQFF. The gene calls are TRBV5-4 and TRBJ2-1, with unresolved D. The germline V gene has CDR1 SGHNT and CDR2 YYREEE (reference sequence). CDR3 length equals 12 residues. Trimming cost V 1 base and J 7 bases, with 6 bases left between them.

The gene calls are TRBV10-2 and TRBJ2-3; D tentatively reads TRBD1 or TRBD2 (5 bases each). Germline V gene data show CDR1 as WSHSY and CDR2 as SAAADI. The CDR3 is 16 amino acids. V dropped 6 bases and J dropped 2 bases, with 18 bases sitting between them. The CDR3 reads CASSRPAGTPTDTQYF. CDR3 DNA sequence: TGCGCCAGCAGCCGTCCGGCAGGGACCCCCACAGATACGCAGTATTTT.

The V and J genes are TRBV5-1 and TRBJ1-3; TRBD1 might be the D (5 bases). The CDR3 totals 17 residues. The germline V gene has CDR1 SGHRS and CDR2 YFSETQ. V was cut by 7 bases and J by 0 bases, with 20 bases left in between. DNA for the CDR3: TGCGCCAGCGCATCAGGGCCCGACGCAAGCTCTGGAAACACCATATATTTT. Translated: CASASGPDASSGNTIYF.

The chain recombines TRBV5-1 with TRBJ2-1; D may correspond to TRBD1 or TRBD2 (7 bases each). CDR3 length equals 14 residues. The V gene's germline CDR1 is SGHRS and CDR2 YFSETQ. V shed 4 bases and J shed 8 bases, with 16 bases lying between them. CDR3 sequence: CASSASTGRDEQFF. CDR3 nucleotides: TGCGCCAGCAGCGCCTCGACAGGGAGGGATGAGCAGTTCTTC. The complete variable domain, with remaining parts taken from reference TRBV5-1 and TRBJ2-1, reads KAGVTQTPRYLIKTRGQQVTLSCSPISGHRSVSWYQQTPGQGLQFLFEYFSETQRNKGNFPGRFSGRQFSNSRSEMNVSTLELGDSALYLCASSASTGRDEQFFGPGTRLTVL.

The chain recombines TRBV27 with TRBJ1-3; 7 bases agree with TRBD1. The CDR3 sequence is 21 residues long. Germline V gene lookup returns CDR1 MNHEY and CDR2 SMNVEV (reference sequence). V lost 7 bases, J lost 0 bases, and 24 bases stayed unmatched. The CDR3 loop is CASIAWLVGDRMISSGNTIYF. DNA of the CDR3: TGTGCCAGCATCGCTTGGTTAGTCGGGGACAGAATGATTTCCTCTGGAAACACCATATATTTT.